The entry below gives a single T cell receptor (beta chain) sequence along with its context. What it binds is not known. In germline, CDR1 is SGDLS, CDR2 YYNGEE. Trimming cost V 7 bases and J 0 bases, with 14 bases left between them. The length of the CDR3 is 16 residues. The data stem from a study of blood T cells in healthy people across ages. The use of a sample-barcoded 5' primer and a J-beta primer mix characterized a second PCR of about 7 to 12 cycles. TCRdb fed the 5' RACE reads into MiXCR, producing one record per CDR3 protein. The table includes hundreds of thousands of distinct CDR3 sequences, about 25% detected once. Overall study results and limits: Observed TCR beta diversity per million T cells went down as age went up. This fall followed a roughly linear course with age.

No fewer than 7 million PBMCs went into each sample. These data were also filed under a second study, of T cells of mothers and their children. Per that study: Approximately 3 million TCR beta reads per child versus over 9 million per mother. Thymic selection molds TCR recombination output in a comparable way in related and unrelated pairs.

The sequencing sample was made of blood. The gene calls are TRBV9 and TRBJ2-6, with D possibly being TRBD2 (6 bases). The receptor was derived from a boy aged 2-9 years in good health. The CDR3 DNA reads as TGTGCCAGCGGCGGGATCTCTTACTCTGGGGCCAACGTCCTGACTTTC. Translation gives CASGGISYSGANVLTF. Full variable domain (rest looked up from reference TRBV9 and TRBJ2-6): DSGVTQTPKHLITATGQRVTLRCSPRSGDLSVYWYQQSLDQGLQFLIQYYNGEERAKGNILERFSAQQFPDLHSELNLSSLELGDSALYFCASGGISYSGANVLTFGAGSRLTVL.